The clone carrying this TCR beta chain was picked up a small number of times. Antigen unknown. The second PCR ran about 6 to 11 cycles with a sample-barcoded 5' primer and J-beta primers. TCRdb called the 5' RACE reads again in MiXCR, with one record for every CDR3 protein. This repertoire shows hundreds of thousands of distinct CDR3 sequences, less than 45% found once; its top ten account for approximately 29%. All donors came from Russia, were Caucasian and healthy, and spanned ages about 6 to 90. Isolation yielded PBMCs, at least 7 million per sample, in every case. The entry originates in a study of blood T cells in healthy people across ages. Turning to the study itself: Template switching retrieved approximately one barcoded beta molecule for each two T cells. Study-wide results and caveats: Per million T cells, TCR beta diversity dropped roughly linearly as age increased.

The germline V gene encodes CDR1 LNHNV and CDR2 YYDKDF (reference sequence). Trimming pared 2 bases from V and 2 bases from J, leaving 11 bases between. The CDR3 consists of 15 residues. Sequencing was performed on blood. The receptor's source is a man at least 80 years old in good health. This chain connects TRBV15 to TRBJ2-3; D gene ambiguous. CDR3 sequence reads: CATSRRTTNTDTQYF. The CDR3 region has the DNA TGTGCCACCAGCAGACGGACCACCAACACAGATACGCAGTATTTT.